This TCR beta chain was captured by sequencing in a study of T cell changes during pregnancy in multiple sclerosis. The germline V gene encodes CDR1 MRHNA and CDR2 SNTAGT. This CDR3 has 16 amino acids. J lost 1 base, V lost 8 bases, and 8 bases had no gene match. Produced via immunoSEQ multiplex PCR; TCRdb's table is partial and in-frame only. The table includes some 60,000 clones, 80% to 95% detected once. This receptor was identified in a female donor in good health, enrolled as a control in a pregnancy study. J is TRBJ2-3 and V is TRBV6-4, with 11 bases identical to TRBD2. Specimen: peripheral blood, collected in the third trimester of pregnancy. The CDR3 is CASSLAGGGGTDTQYF. In DNA, the CDR3 is TGTGCCAGCTCGCTAGCGGGGGGAGGAGGCACAGATACGCAGTATTTT.